The 25 T cell receptor beta chains below were found in one sample sequenced in a study of T cells in Graves' hyperthyroidism and ophthalmopathy. RNA transcripts gave rise to amplified TCR beta CDR3 regions. TCR CDR3 regions were first amplified by RT-PCR with HTBI primers. MiXCR, run by TCRdb on the multiplex PCR reads, gives a single entry per CDR3 protein. The repertoire consists of around 340,000 distinct CDR3 sequences, with 20% to 25% occurring once and the leading ten covering roughly 52%. The sequencing sample was made of blood. The receptors here all came from a woman aged 45 to 65 with Graves' hyperthyroidism.

This clonotype was seen many times. The chain is built from TRBV7-9 and TRBJ2-7; tentatively, D is TRBD2 (6 bases). Per the germline V gene, CDR1 is SEHNR and CDR2 is FQNEAQ (reference sequence). This CDR3 is 15 amino acids long. Trimming removed 7 bases from V and 2 bases from J, with 18 bases in between. This CDR3 is CASTLEGALAYEQYF. The CDR3 nucleotides are TGTGCCAGCACCTTGGAGGGCGCGTTAGCCTACGAGCAGTACTTC.

This clonotype was seen at least ten times. The chain carries TRBV7-9 and TRBJ2-3; 11 positions agree with TRBD2. Germline trimming cut 1 base from V and 2 bases from J; bases unmatched to any gene: 8. The CDR3 runs to 18 residues. CDR1 is SEHNR and CDR2 is FQNEAQ in the germline V gene (reference sequence). The CDR3 DNA is TGTGCCAGCAGCTTAGTCCGGAGACTAGCGGGACTCACAGATACGCAGTATTTT. Residues: CASSLVRRLAGLTDTQYF.

This clonotype was counted a few times. The gene calls are TRBV9 and TRBJ1-2; no clear D. The CDR3 is made up of 12 amino acids. Germline CDR1 and CDR2: SGDLS and YYNGEE. V lost 4 bases to trimming and J lost 4 bases, with 8 bases between them. CDR3: CASSSRAYGYTF. The CDR3 nucleotides read TGTGCCAGCAGCTCCCGCGCCTATGGCTACACCTTC.

This clonotype was seen many times. V gene TRBV20-1 combines with J gene TRBJ2-7, with 7 bases fitting TRBD2. Germline V gene data show CDR1 as DFQATT and CDR2 as SNEGSKA (reference sequence). V lost 6 bases, J lost 3 bases, and 17 bases stayed unmatched. The CDR3 extends over 16 amino acids. The CDR3 nucleotides read TGCAGTGCAAAAAGATGGGAGGGGATGGGAGGCTACGAGCAGTACTTC. It specifies CSAKRWEGMGGYEQYF.

In this sample, this clonotype turned up many times. The chain combines TRBV7-9 with TRBJ1-2, with unresolved D. The V gene's germline CDR1 is SEHNR and CDR2 FQNEAQ (reference sequence). This CDR3 comprises 16 residues. Trimming pared 0 bases from V and 5 bases from J, leaving 16 bases between. Here the CDR3 DNA reads TGTGCCAGCAGCTTAGCTCCCCAGCCCCTACCGTATGGCTACACCTTC. Translating it yields CASSLAPQPLPYGYTF.

This clonotype was seen many times. The chain carries TRBV7-9 and TRBJ2-5, with no clear D. Germline lookup yields CDR1 SEHNR and CDR2 FQNEAQ (reference sequence). Trimming pared 6 bases from V and 3 bases from J, leaving 8 bases between. This CDR3 spans 12 amino acids. The CDR3 bases are TGTGCCAGCAGTACCGTCGAAGAGACCCAGTACTTC. Its protein is CASSTVEETQYF.

This clonotype was seen at least ten times. The chain employs TRBV12-3 or TRBV12-4 and TRBJ2-5, with TRBD1 matching 7 bases. J gave up 1 base and V 5 bases, and 10 bases lay outside the gene matches. The CDR3 consists of 16 residues. CDR3 in amino acids: CASSPPGAGGQETQYF. The CDR3 DNA is TGTGCCAGCAGTCCCCCAGGGGCAGGGGGCCAAGAGACCCAGTACTTC.

This chain joins TRBV6-1 and TRBJ2-1; TRBD2 matches 7 bases. Germline V gene lookup returns CDR1 MNHNS and CDR2 SASEGT. The V segment lost 6 bases and the J segment 0 bases; nucleotides outside the gene matches: 8. The CDR3 extends over 16 amino acids. The CDR3 loop reads CASSRTAGNSYNEQFF. The CDR3 coding sequence is TGTGCCAGCAGCCGAACAGCGGGAAACTCCTACAATGAGCAGTTCTTC.

This clonotype was seen a few times. The CDR3 here is CASSLSAAVGNTIYF. Here the CDR3 DNA reads TGTGCCAGCAGTTTATCTGCGGCTGTTGGAAACACCATATATTTT. The chain joins TRBV12-3 or TRBV12-4 to TRBJ1-3; D not resolved. The CDR3 consists of 15 residues. V was pared by 2 bases and J by 3 bases, with 11 bases between.

This clonotype showed up many times. The chain combines TRBV12-3 or TRBV12-4 with TRBJ1-3, with no clear D. Trimming pared 3 bases from V and 0 bases from J, leaving 6 bases between. The CDR3 totals 14 residues. The chain's CDR3 is CASSFAPSGNTIYF. CDR3 in DNA: TGTGCCAGCAGTTTCGCCCCCTCTGGAAACACCATATATTTT.

This clonotype was seen more than once but under ten times. This chain links TRBV6-5 with TRBJ1-2; a possible D gene is TRBD1 (6 bases). Germline CDR1 MNHEY, CDR2 SVGAGI. V dropped 0 bases and J dropped 4 bases, with 15 bases sitting between them. This CDR3 spans 16 amino acids. CDR3 in DNA: TGTGCCAGCAGTTACTCGAGAACAGGGATCATCTATGGCTACACCTTC. It is translated as CASSYSRTGIIYGYTF.

The chain employs TRBV7-8 and TRBJ1-3; D not certain. Trimming shortened V by 0 bases and J by 7 bases, and 13 bases separated the two germline ends. This CDR3 spans 15 amino acids. Germline V lookup: CDR1 SGHVS, CDR2 FQNEAQ. CDR3 protein: CASSLALASRNTIYF. The CDR3 DNA follows: TGTGCCAGCAGCTTAGCGTTAGCCAGCCGGAACACCATATATTTT.

The chain joins TRBV10-3 to TRBJ1-4; the D gene is possibly TRBD1 (5 bases). CDR1 ENHRY and CDR2 SYGVKD come from the germline V gene. The CDR3 has 14 residues. The V gene lost 10 bases and the J gene lost 0 bases, with 12 bases spanning the gap. DNA of the CDR3: TGTGCCACCGGGACGGTGGCAACTAATGAAAAACTGTTTTTT. This translates into CATGTVATNEKLFF.

This clonotype was recorded at least ten times. The J gene is TRBJ2-3, the V gene TRBV7-9; weak D call: TRBD2 (5 bases). Trimming took 5 bases from V and 2 from J, leaving 11 bases between them. The CDR3 sequence is 14 residues long. The V gene's germline CDR1 is SEHNR and CDR2 FQNEAQ (reference sequence). Here the CDR3 DNA reads TGTGCCAGCAGCCCATCCCGGGACACAGATACGCAGTATTTT. It translates to CASSPSRDTDTQYF.

A note on this clonotype: This may be a read error, as it is one base from a much larger clone. CDR3 amino acids: CATRATGESYGHTF. CDR3 bases: TGTGCCACCAGGGCAACAGGGGAAAGCTATGGCCACACCTTC. This chain joins TRBV15 and TRBJ1-2; 7 bases match TRBD1. CDR3 length: 14 amino acids. CDR1 and CDR2 (germline): LNHNV, YYDKDF (reference sequence).

This clonotype turned up a few times. The J gene is TRBJ1-2, the V gene TRBV9; unclear D gene. The CDR3 consists of 13 residues. V lost 4 bases to trimming and J lost 5 bases, with 12 bases between them. Germline V lookup: CDR1 SGDLS, CDR2 YYNGEE. This chain's CDR3 is CASSREPVYGYTF. CDR3 coding DNA: TGTGCCAGCAGCCGAGAGCCAGTTTATGGCTACACCTTC. The full variable domain, with the rest looked up from reference TRBV9 and TRBJ1-2, is DSGVTQTPKHLITATGQRVTLRCSPRSGDLSVYWYQQSLDQGLQFLIQYYNGEERAKGNILERFSAQQFPDLHSELNLSSLELGDSALYFCASSREPVYGYTFGSGTRLTVV.

At least ten counts were recorded for this clonotype. The rearrangement links TRBV5-1 to TRBJ2-7; the D gene is possibly TRBD1 (6 bases). The CDR3 loop spans 11 amino acids. V was cut by 7 bases and J by 8 bases, with 13 bases left in between. Germline V gives CDR1 SGHRS, CDR2 YFSETQ. CDR3 DNA: TGCGCCAGCGGCCTTGGACAGCAGCAGTACTTC. Residues: CASGLGQQQYF.

The chain couples TRBV12-3 or TRBV12-4 to TRBJ1-2; maybe TRBD1 (6 bases). Trimming pared 3 bases from V and 4 bases from J, leaving 12 bases between. The CDR3 length is 14 residues. The CDR3 DNA is TGTGCCAGCAGTTTGCGGGGGCTGGGCTATGGCTACACCTTC. This encodes CASSLRGLGYGYTF.

Ten or more counts support this clonotype. The CDR3 protein is CASSLGAPPSYNEQFF. In DNA form, the CDR3 reads TGTGCCAGCAGCTTAGGAGCACCCCCCTCCTACAATGAGCAGTTCTTC. The gene calls are TRBV11-3 and TRBJ2-1; D remains unclear. The CDR3 runs 16 residues. Per the germline V gene, CDR1 is SGHNT and CDR2 is YENEEA. Trimming shortened V by 1 base and J by 0 bases, and 10 bases separated the two germline ends.

This clonotype was seen a few times. This rearrangement joins TRBV5-6 to TRBJ1-2; the D is unclear. Germline CDR1 reads SGHDT; CDR2 reads YYEEEE. V lost 5 bases and J 6 bases, leaving 11 bases between the germline ends. CDR3 length: 12 residues. CDR3 region: CASSRKVNGYTF. DNA for the CDR3: TGTGCCAGCAGTCGAAAGGTTAATGGCTACACCTTC.

V usage is TRBV29-1 and J usage is TRBJ2-7; possibly TRBD1 or TRBD2 for D (5 bases each). The CDR3 contains 13 residues. The ends were cut back, 5 bases at V and 4 bases at J, with 15 bases in the middle. Per germline, CDR1 SQVTM and CDR2 ANQGSEA. The CDR3: CSVQSGRGYEQYF. The CDR3, as DNA: TGCAGCGTTCAGTCAGGGCGAGGGTACGAGCAGTACTTC.

This clonotype was seen at least ten times. This could be a read error, since a much larger clone is one nucleotide away. V gene TRBV6-1 combines with J gene TRBJ1-2, with D perhaps matching TRBD1 (6 bases). Germline loops: CDR1 MNHNS, CDR2 SASEGT. The CDR3 has 14 residues. Written as DNA, the CDR3 is TGTACCAGCAGTGGGGGGCGACTATCTATGCGCTACACCTTC. This translates into CTSSGGRLSMRYTF.

V gene TRBV7-9 combines with J gene TRBJ2-2; no clear D gene. With 6 bases removed from V and 3 bases from J, the gap between germline ends came to 17 bases. The CDR3 is 16 residues long. Germline V gene lookup returns CDR1 SEHNR and CDR2 FQNEAQ (reference sequence). This chain's CDR3 is CASRPPMKEHTGELFF. As DNA, the CDR3 is TGTGCCAGCAGGCCCCCTATGAAGGAACACACCGGGGAGCTGTTTTTT.

The chain links TRBV20-1 to TRBJ2-1; possibly TRBD2 for D (6 bases). V was cut by 0 bases and J by 7 bases, with 22 bases left in between. The germline gives CDR1 DFQATT, CDR2 SNEGSKA (reference sequence). This CDR3 is 17 amino acids long. The CDR3 loop is CSARDRGGGSVRNEQFF. The DNA of the CDR3 is TGCAGTGCTAGAGATCGGGGTGGGGGGAGCGTGAGGAATGAGCAGTTCTTC.

J is TRBJ1-6 and V is TRBV6-5; no reliable D call. CDR3 length: 14 amino acids. Germline loops: CDR1 MNHEY, CDR2 SVGAGI. The V end was cut by 2 bases, the J end by 4 bases, with 6 bases between. The CDR3 DNA reads as TGTGCCAGCAGTTACAAGCCTTATAATTCACCCCTCCACTTT. It is translated as CASSYKPYNSPLHF.